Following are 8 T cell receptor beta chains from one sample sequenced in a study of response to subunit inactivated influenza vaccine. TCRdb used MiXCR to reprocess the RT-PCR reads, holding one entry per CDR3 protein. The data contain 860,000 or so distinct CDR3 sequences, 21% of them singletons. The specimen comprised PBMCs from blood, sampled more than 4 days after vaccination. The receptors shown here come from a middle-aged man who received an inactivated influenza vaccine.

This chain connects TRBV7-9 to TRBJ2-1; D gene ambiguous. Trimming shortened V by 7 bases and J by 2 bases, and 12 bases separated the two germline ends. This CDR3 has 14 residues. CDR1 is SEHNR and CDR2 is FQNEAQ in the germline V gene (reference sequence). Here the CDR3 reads CASIFSGAYNEQFF. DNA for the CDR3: TGTGCCAGCATCTTTAGTGGGGCCTACAATGAGCAGTTCTTC.

This CDR3 is CASGGTGTNSPLHF. As DNA, the CDR3 is TGTGCCAGCGGGGGGACAGGGACTAATTCACCCCTCCACTTT. The chain uses TRBV12-3 or TRBV12-4 and TRBJ1-6, with TRBD1 identical over 9 bases. The CDR3 covers 14 residues. V lost 8 bases to trimming and J lost 6 bases; unmatched junction nucleotides: 5.

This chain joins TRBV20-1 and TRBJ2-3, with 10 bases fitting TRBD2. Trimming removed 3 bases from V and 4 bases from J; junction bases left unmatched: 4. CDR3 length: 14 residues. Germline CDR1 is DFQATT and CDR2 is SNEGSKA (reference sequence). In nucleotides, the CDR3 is TGCAGTGCTAGTAGCGGGAGGTCCGCAGATACGCAGTATTTT. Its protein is CSASSGRSADTQYF.

CDR3 in amino acids: CSAPGGVLNEQFF. DNA of the CDR3: TGCAGTGCTCCCGGGGGGGTACTGAATGAGCAGTTCTTC. The J gene is TRBJ2-1, the V gene TRBV20-1, with TRBD2 identical over 8 bases. CDR3 length equals 13 residues. Trimming cost V 5 bases and J 7 bases; bases outside gene matches: 7. CDR1 and CDR2 from the germline V gene are DFQATT and SNEGSKA (reference sequence).

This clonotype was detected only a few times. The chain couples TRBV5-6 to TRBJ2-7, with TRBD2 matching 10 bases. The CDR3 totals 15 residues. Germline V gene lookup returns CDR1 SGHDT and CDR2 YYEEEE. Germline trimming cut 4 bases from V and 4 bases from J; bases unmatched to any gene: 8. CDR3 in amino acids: CASSTRTSGRYEQYF. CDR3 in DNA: TGTGCCAGCAGCACACGGACTAGCGGACGATACGAGCAGTACTTC.

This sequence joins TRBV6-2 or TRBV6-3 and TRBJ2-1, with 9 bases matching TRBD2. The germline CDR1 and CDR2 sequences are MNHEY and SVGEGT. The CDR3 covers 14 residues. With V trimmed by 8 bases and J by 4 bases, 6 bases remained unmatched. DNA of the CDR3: TGTGCCAGCTCAGGGACTAGCATGTACAATGAGCAGTTCTTC. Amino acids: CASSGTSMYNEQFF.

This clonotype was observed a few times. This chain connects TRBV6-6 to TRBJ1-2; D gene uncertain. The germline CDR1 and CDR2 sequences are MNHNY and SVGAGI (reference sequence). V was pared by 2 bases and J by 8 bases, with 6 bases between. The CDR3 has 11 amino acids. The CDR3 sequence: CASSYARGYTF. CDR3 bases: TGTGCCAGCAGTTACGCCAGAGGCTACACCTTC.

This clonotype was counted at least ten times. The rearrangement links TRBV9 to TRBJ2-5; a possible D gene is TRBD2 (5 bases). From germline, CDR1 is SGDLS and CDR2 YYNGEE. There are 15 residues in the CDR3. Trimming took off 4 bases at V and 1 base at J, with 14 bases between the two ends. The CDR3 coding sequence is TGTGCCAGCAGCTTGGCGGGTGGACTCCAAGAGACCCAGTACTTC. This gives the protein CASSLAGGLQETQYF.